The 24 T cell receptor beta chains reported below all come from one sample, sequenced in a study of blood T cells in healthy people across ages. For the second PCR, which ran for about 6 to 11 cycles, a sample-barcoded 5' primer and a J-beta primer mix were used. TCRdb fed the 5' RACE reads into MiXCR, producing one record per CDR3 protein. The data show roughly 1.5 million distinct CDR3 sequences, with around 40% seen just once and 4% held by the top ten. Input material: blood. The receptors were gathered from a woman aged 18-29 years in good health.

This clonotype came up once. This rearrangement joins TRBV29-1 to TRBJ2-7; D gene unclear. The CDR3 runs to 15 residues. Trimming left V 5 bases short and J 6 bases short, with 23 bases between. The germline V gene has CDR1 SQVTM and CDR2 ANQGSEA. CDR3 region: CSVPIGVRPYVEQYF. For the CDR3, the DNA is TGCAGCGTTCCAATCGGCGTTCGGCCCTACGTCGAGCAGTACTTC.

The chain recombines TRBV18 with TRBJ2-3, with no clear D. CDR1 and CDR2 (germline): KGHSH, LQKENI. The CDR3 covers 14 residues. Trimming took 2 bases from V and 1 from J, leaving 7 bases between them. This chain's CDR3 is CASSPYRRTDTQYF. In DNA, the CDR3 is TGTGCCAGCTCACCATACCGGCGCACAGATACGCAGTATTTT.

This clonotype was seen a handful of times. The rearrangement uses TRBV12-3 or TRBV12-4 and TRBJ1-1; TRBD1 aligns across 8 bases. The CDR3 spans 15 residues. The J segment lost 1 base and the V segment lost 1 base, leaving 2 bases of the junction unmatched. CDR3 bases: TGTGCCAGCAGTTTAGATGGACAGGGGAACACTGAAGCTTTCTTT. This codes for CASSLDGQGNTEAFF.

The chain links TRBV20-1 to TRBJ1-4, with D possibly matching TRBD1 (5 bases). The CDR3 is 15 residues long. The germline V gene has CDR1 DFQATT and CDR2 SNEGSKA (reference sequence). V lost 3 bases, J lost 5 bases, and 16 bases lay in between. In nucleotides, the CDR3 is TGCAGTGCTAGGAGGACCGGGACGGGGAATGAAAAACTGTTTTTT. This gives the protein CSARRTGTGNEKLFF.

This clonotype has just a few counts. V gene TRBV5-1 combines with J gene TRBJ1-2, with D maybe TRBD1 (6 bases). CDR3 length: 15 amino acids. Germline V gives CDR1 SGHRS, CDR2 YFSETQ. V lost 4 bases and J 1 base, leaving 14 bases between the germline ends. The CDR3 bases are TGCGCCAGCAGCCCCGGACAGAAACTTAACTATGGCTACACCTTC. Amino acid sequence: CASSPGQKLNYGYTF.

There are a few counts of this clonotype. The chain has TRBV9 and TRBJ1-1; D possibly corresponds to TRBD1 (6 bases). CDR3 length: 13 residues. Trimming stripped 4 bases from V and 7 bases from J, with 14 bases between. In germline, CDR1 is SGDLS, CDR2 YYNGEE. The CDR3 bases are TGTGCCAGCAGCTTAAGGGGGTCGGGTGAAGCTTTCTTT. Translation: CASSLRGSGEAFF. Together with reference TRBV9 and TRBJ1-1, the CDR3 gives the full variable domain: DSGVTQTPKHLITATGQRVTLRCSPRSGDLSVYWYQQSLDQGLQFLIQYYNGEERAKGNILERFSAQQFPDLHSELNLSSLELGDSALYFCASSLRGSGEAFFGQGTRLTVV.

This clonotype has only a few counts. The rearrangement uses TRBV4-1 and TRBJ1-5, with TRBD1 as a possible D gene (6 bases). V lost 3 bases and J 6 bases, leaving 12 bases between the germline ends. The V gene's germline CDR1 is MGHRA and CDR2 YSYEKL. The CDR3 extends over 14 amino acids. The CDR3 is CASSQQGIGQPQHF. The DNA of the CDR3 is TGCGCCAGCAGCCAGCAGGGGATCGGTCAGCCCCAGCATTTT.

This clonotype was seen a handful of times. The J gene is TRBJ1-1, the V gene TRBV5-1; D may be TRBD1 (5 bases). Germline V gives CDR1 SGHRS, CDR2 YFSETQ. V shed 4 bases and J shed 4 bases, with 17 bases lying between them. CDR3 length: 15 residues. As DNA, the CDR3 is TGCGCCAGCAGCCATGGGGAGGGACCGAGCACTGAAGCTTTCTTT. This codes for CASSHGEGPSTEAFF.

This clonotype was picked up a small number of times. This chain joins TRBV5-6 and TRBJ2-5; 8 positions agree with TRBD1. CDR3 length: 14 residues. Unmatched junction bases numbered 7, after V lost 7 bases and J lost 2 bases. CDR1 and CDR2 from the germline V gene are SGHDT and YYEEEE. The CDR3 DNA reads TGTGCCAGCGCTAAGACAGGGGTTCAAGAGACCCAGTACTTC. Protein product: CASAKTGVQETQYF.

This clonotype was recorded a few times. V is TRBV7-2 and J is TRBJ2-7; D unresolved. The germline V gene encodes CDR1 SGHTA and CDR2 FQGNSA. V was trimmed by 0 bases and J by 1 base, leaving 10 bases between them. This CDR3 is 15 amino acids long. The CDR3 reads CASSLASDRSYEQYF. CDR3 coding DNA: TGTGCCAGCAGCTTAGCATCTGACCGATCCTACGAGCAGTACTTC.

The rearrangement links TRBV28 to TRBJ2-3, with D possibly called TRBD1 or TRBD2 (5 bases each). Germline values: CDR1 MDHEN, CDR2 SYDVKM. V gave up 3 bases and J gave up 3 bases, with 19 bases separating them. The CDR3 is 17 residues long. The CDR3 DNA is TGTGCCAGCAGTTTGACAGCCGGTATGGGAGATACAGATACGCAGTATTTT. Encoded protein: CASSLTAGMGDTDTQYF.

The chain links TRBV12-3 or TRBV12-4 to TRBJ1-6; D may be TRBD1 (6 bases). The ends were cut back, 10 bases at V and 14 bases at J, with 18 bases in the middle. The length of the CDR3 is 12 residues. In nucleotides, the CDR3 is TGTGCCACAGGGGTCTCCGAAGGATCCCTCCACTTT. This encodes CATGVSEGSLHF.

This chain joins TRBV29-1 and TRBJ1-2; TRBD1 matches 7 bases. V lost 3 bases and J lost 1; bases outside the gene matches: 5. This CDR3 has 14 amino acids. CDR1 and CDR2 from the germline V gene are SQVTM and ANQGSEA. The DNA of the CDR3 is TGCAGCGTTGAGACGACAGGGATTAACTATGGCTACACCTTC. Translating gives CSVETTGINYGYTF.

J is TRBJ2-7 and V is TRBV4-1; 7 bases map to TRBD1. V trimming: 7 bases; J trimming: 2 bases; junction bases outside the gene matches: 8. This CDR3 contains 14 residues. Germline CDR1 MGHRA, CDR2 YSYEKL. CDR3 coding DNA: TGCGCCAGCACCCTTTACAGGGGCACCTACGAGCAGTACTTC. This codes for CASTLYRGTYEQYF.

V is TRBV20-1 and J is TRBJ1-2; tentatively, D is TRBD1 (5 bases). The CDR3 has 13 residues. The germline V gene has CDR1 DFQATT and CDR2 SNEGSKA (reference sequence). Trimming pared 2 bases from V and 4 bases from J, leaving 11 bases between. In nucleotides, the CDR3 is TGCAGTGCTAGACCCCGGGACTCCTATGGCTACACCTTC. This translates into CSARPRDSYGYTF.

This clonotype was counted once. V gene TRBV11-2 combines with J gene TRBJ2-6; possible D gene TRBD1, 5 bases. Trimming cost V 5 bases and J 0 bases, with 11 bases left between them. Germline V gives CDR1 SGHAT, CDR2 FQNNGV. The length of the CDR3 is 16 residues. CDR3 in DNA: TGTGCCAGCAGCCCGACGACAGCCTCTGGGGCCAACGTCCTGACTTTC. Protein sequence: CASSPTTASGANVLTF.

The chain couples TRBV30 to TRBJ2-3, with 8 bases fitting TRBD2. Germline V gene data show CDR1 as GTSNPN and CDR2 as SVGIG (reference sequence). Trimming took 3 bases from V and 6 from J; bases not matched to a gene: 5. The CDR3 totals 13 residues. The chain's CDR3 is CAWRVSGTDTQYF. In DNA form, the CDR3 reads TGTGCCTGGAGGGTTAGCGGGACGGATACGCAGTATTTT.

The V call is TRBV29-1, the J call TRBJ2-1; D is tentatively TRBD1 or TRBD2 (5 bases each). Germline V gene data show CDR1 as SQVTM and CDR2 as ANQGSEA. V lost 7 bases, J lost 6 bases, and 10 bases lay in between. The CDR3 contains 11 residues. DNA for the CDR3: TGCAGCGGTGTGAGGGGCAATGAGCAGTTCTTC. It yields the protein CSGVRGNEQFF.

The chain employs TRBV19 and TRBJ2-3, with 11 nucleotides matching TRBD2. There are 14 residues in the CDR3. Germline V gives CDR1 LNHDA, CDR2 SQIVND (reference sequence). J gave up 4 bases and V 4 bases, and 1 base lay outside the gene matches. Written as DNA, the CDR3 is TGTGCCAGTAGTAATAGCGGGAGGGCAGATACGCAGTATTTT. Encoded protein: CASSNSGRADTQYF.

This clonotype was seen only a few times. The CDR3 coding sequence is TGTGCCAGCTGGATGACAGGGCCCTATTATGGCTACACCTTC. It is translated as CASWMTGPYYGYTF. The chain employs TRBV6-2 or TRBV6-3 and TRBJ1-2; 7 bases are a match to TRBD1. The CDR3 is 14 amino acids. The germline V gene encodes CDR1 MNHEY and CDR2 SVGEGT. V lost 8 bases, J lost 5 bases, and 11 bases stayed unmatched.

This clonotype was observed a few times. The genes are TRBV12-3 or TRBV12-4 and TRBJ2-5, with 7 bases aligning to TRBD1. The DNA end lines up better with TRBJ2-7; the J call may be wrong. The CDR3 contains 12 residues. CDR3 region: CASRHRGSEQYF. In nucleotides, the CDR3 is TGTGCCAGCAGGCACAGGGGTTCCGAGCAGTACTTC.

This clonotype was found a few times. The chain couples TRBV18 to TRBJ2-3; TRBD2 aligns across 7 bases. J lost 2 bases, V lost 6 bases, and 17 bases had no gene match. The CDR3 consists of 18 residues. Germline V CDR1 and CDR2: KGHSH, LQKENI. The CDR3 loop reads CASSQREAIAGDTDTQYF. The CDR3 DNA reads as TGTGCCAGCTCGCAACGGGAGGCTATCGCGGGAGACACAGATACGCAGTATTTT.

For this clonotype: A much more abundant neighbour one base away suggests this may be a read error. This sequence joins TRBV25-1 and TRBJ2-6; D remains ambiguous. The V end was cut by 2 bases, the J end by 2 bases, with 4 bases between. Germline values: CDR1 MGHDK, CDR2 SYGVNS. CDR3 length: 14 amino acids. This CDR3 reads CASSEGAGANVLTF. The CDR3 DNA reads TGTGCCAGCAGTGAAGGCGCTGGGGCCAACGTCCTGACTTTC.

CDR3 in amino acids: CASSLQTGLKSNYGYTF. The CDR3 DNA sequence: TGTGCCAGCAGCCTCCAGACAGGACTGAAGTCTAACTATGGCTACACCTTC. This sequence joins TRBV7-9 and TRBJ1-2; the D gene is possibly TRBD1 (6 bases). Between the trimmed V and J ends, which lost 5 bases and 0 bases, there was a span of 19 bases. The CDR3 is 17 residues long. The germline V gene encodes CDR1 SEHNR and CDR2 FQNEAQ (reference sequence).